This TCR beta chain was sequenced during a study of cytomegalovirus exposure and HLA in healthy donors. CDR1 and CDR2 from the germline V gene are MDHEN and SYDVKM. The V end lost 3 bases, the J end lost 7 bases, and 9 bases lay between the germline ends. The CDR3 runs to 12 residues. PCR employed 60 Vbeta and 13 Jbeta primers. TCRdb's copy holds only in-frame clones and misses some; the assay was immunoSEQ multiplex PCR. In total, the table holds around 210,000 clones. The V and J genes are TRBV28 and TRBJ1-1, with D unclear. This sequence originates from a woman aged 25 to 39 in good health and CMV-seropositive. The sequenced sample consisted of PBMCs. The CDR3 here is CASSFLVVEAFF. The CDR3 DNA is TGTGCCAGCAGTTTTTTGGTAGTTGAAGCTTTCTTT.